These 4 T cell receptor beta chains share one sample of origin, sequenced in a study of identical twins. TCRdb called the 5' RACE reads again in MiXCR, with one record for every CDR3 protein. Of 1.5 million or so distinct CDR3 sequences in the sample, about 31% are singletons; the top ten hold approximately 0.29%. Source material: cord blood. Source of these receptors: a newborn girl in good health.

Only a few counts were recorded for this clonotype. The chain combines TRBV7-9 with TRBJ1-5; D gene uncertain. The V and J ends lost 5 bases and 3 bases respectively, with 14 bases between them. The CDR3 is 15 amino acids. Germline V gene sequence: CDR1 SEHNR, CDR2 FQNEAQ (reference sequence). CDR3 sequence reads: CASSIGPGDNQPQHF. CDR3 sequence (DNA): TGTGCCAGCAGCATCGGGCCAGGAGACAATCAGCCCCAGCATTTT.

This clonotype was picked up a small number of times. The chain has TRBV2 and TRBJ1-2; no clear D gene. The ends were cut back, 3 bases at V and 6 bases at J, with 14 bases in the middle. CDR1 is SNHLY and CDR2 is FYNNEI in the germline V gene. The CDR3 length is 14 residues. The CDR3 DNA reads as TGTGCCAGCAGTGATGGCCGATCGCGGCATGGCTACACCTTC. Protein: CASSDGRSRHGYTF.

This chain links TRBV28 with TRBJ2-1; possibly TRBD1 or TRBD2 for D (6 bases each). CDR1 is MDHEN and CDR2 is SYDVKM in the germline V gene. This CDR3 is built from 14 residues. V gave up 6 bases and J gave up 6 bases, with 15 bases separating them. Here the CDR3 DNA reads TGTGCCAGCAGCCCGTGGGGGGCACTCAATGAGCAGTTCTTC. Translated: CASSPWGALNEQFF.

Remarks on this clonotype: One junction end does not reproduce the germline sequence, and a read error may be involved. The V call is TRBV3-1, the J call TRBJ2-5; D is uncertain. Germline V gene data show CDR1 as LGHDT and CDR2 as YNNKEL (reference sequence). CDR3 length: 15 residues. The DNA of the CDR3 is TGTGCCAGCAGCCCTTATCGGCAGACTCAAGAGACCCCGTACTTC. Its translation is CASSPYRQTQETPYF.